This is a list of T cell receptor beta chains from one sample in a study of blood T cells in healthy people across ages. TCRdb used MiXCR to reprocess the 5' RACE reads, holding one entry per CDR3 protein. This table holds roughly 640,000 distinct CDR3 sequences, about 30% found once. The material sequenced was blood. Receptor source: a woman older than 75 in good health. The CDR3 runs from the conserved cysteine through the conserved F or W. D genes are given only for firm matches. Expanded clones get a size class; other rows say once, few or many, or leave the size out.

j_gene,abundance,d_gene,v_gene,CDR3aa,CDR3nt
TRBJ1-1,few,NA,TRBV10-2,CASSESVANTEAFF,TGCGCCAGCAGTGAGTCGGTAGCGAACACTGAAGCTTTCTTT
TRBJ2-6,NA,NA,TRBV7-2,CASSPREAGAGANVLTF,TGTGCCAGCAGCCCCAGGGAGGCAGGGGCTGGGGCCAACGTCCTGACTTTC
TRBJ2-1,NA,TRBD1,TRBV20-1,CSARKPARGPNNEQFF,TGCAGTGCTAGGAAACCCGCGAGGGGGCCTAACAATGAGCAGTTCTTC
TRBJ2-7,NA,TRBD1,TRBV27,CASSPLQGASEQYF,TGTGCCAGCAGTCCCCTCCAGGGGGCTAGCGAGCAGTACTTC
TRBJ1-2,many,NA,TRBV6-5,CASGRDGYTF,TGTGCCAGCGGCAGGGACGGCTACACCTTC
TRBJ2-3,many,NA,TRBV27,CASSLSSTDTQYF,TGTGCCAGCAGCCTTTCTAGCACAGATACGCAGTATTTT
TRBJ1-4,NA,NA,TRBV5-1,CASSTDTGPMGEKLFF,TGCGCCAGCAGCACCGACACCGGGCCAATGGGTGAAAAACTGTTTTTT
TRBJ1-2,NA,NA,TRBV20-1,CSARSSTGRGGGYTF,TGCAGTGCTAGGTCCTCCACGGGACGTGGCGGGGGCTACACCTTC
TRBJ2-7,many,TRBD2,TRBV7-9,CASSRAVGGIDEQYF,TGTGCCAGCAGCCGGGCCGTGGGGGGGATTGACGAGCAGTACTTC
TRBJ2-1,many,TRBD2,TRBV4-2,CASSHLSSGGADEQFF,TGTGCCAGCAGCCATCTCTCCAGCGGGGGGGCTGATGAGCAGTTCTTC
TRBJ1-2,NA,TRBD1,TRBV7-2,CASSEQGASNYGYTF,TGTGCCAGCAGCGAACAGGGGGCGTCGAACTATGGCTACACCTTC
TRBJ2-1,many,TRBD2,TRBV20-1,CSSGRLAGGLLYNEQFF,TGCAGTTCTGGACGGCTAGCGGGGGGCCTCCTTTACAATGAGCAGTTCTTC
TRBJ1-5,many,NA,TRBV12-3/TRBV12-4,CASTKWGGTDQPQHF,TGTGCCAGCACTAAATGGGGCGGCACGGACCAGCCCCAGCATTTT
TRBJ2-3,many,NA,TRBV4-3,CASSQEDSTDTQYF,TGCGCCAGCAGCCAAGAGGACAGCACAGATACGCAGTATTTT
TRBJ2-1,many,TRBD1,TRBV4-1,CASSQEIIRSGQVGYNEQFF,TGCGCCAGCAGCCAAGAAATAATAAGGTCGGGACAGGTGGGTTACAATGAGCAGTTCTTC
TRBJ2-3,many,NA,TRBV20-1,CSAPDTLSTDTQYF,TGCAGTGCTCCGGACACACTTAGCACAGATACGCAGTATTTT
TRBJ1-4,NA,NA,TRBV12-3/TRBV12-4,CASSSASWEKLFF,TGTGCCAGCAGTTCTGCTTCGTGGGAAAAACTGTTTTTT
TRBJ2-3,many,TRBD2,TRBV5-4,CASSLPGLPEGTDTQYF,TGTGCCAGCAGCTTACCGGGACTACCCGAGGGCACAGATACGCAGTATTTT
TRBJ1-1,few,NA,TRBV7-9,CASTNSFVQAFF,TGTGCCAGCACCAACTCCTTCGTTCAAGCTTTCTTT
TRBJ2-5,once,NA,TRBV7-2,CASSLGGTTGETQYF,TGTGCCAGCAGCTTAGGGGGGACCACCGGGGAGACCCAGTACTTC